These T cell receptor beta chains were read from a single sample in a study of CD8 T cells in ankylosing spondylitis. One entry per CDR3 protein results from TCRdb running MiXCR on the 5' RACE reads. The table has around 430,000 distinct CDR3 sequences, approximately 17% seen once. The source material was blood, either unsorted or a sorted T cell fraction (not recorded which). These TCRs come from a male donor with ankylosing spondylitis. Both conserved end residues are part of each CDR3. The order of the fields is J gene, D gene, V gene, clone size, CDR3 DNA, CDR3 protein. The D gene is left open where the match is weak. Clone size appears in some rows only: once, few, many, or a class for an expanded clone.

j_gene: TRBJ1-6; d_gene: .; v_gene: TRBV2; abundance: .; CDR3nt: TGTGCCAGCACCGAAGGAAGCTCCTATAATTCACCCCTCCACTTT; CDR3aa: CASTEGSSYNSPLHF
j_gene: TRBJ1-3; d_gene: .; v_gene: TRBV27; abundance: .; CDR3nt: TGTGCCAGCGCCCCGACAGTCGGAAACACCATATATTTT; CDR3aa: CASAPTVGNTIYF
j_gene: TRBJ2-7; d_gene: TRBD2; v_gene: TRBV7-2; abundance: .; CDR3nt: TGTGCCAGCAGCTTAGATGGGGGGGGAAGTTACGAGCAGTACTTC; CDR3aa: CASSLDGGGSYEQYF
j_gene: TRBJ2-3; d_gene: TRBD1; v_gene: TRBV11-2; abundance: .; CDR3nt: TGTGCCAGCAGCCGGGACAGTTTCGGGGATACGCAGTATTTT; CDR3aa: CASSRDSFGDTQYF
j_gene: TRBJ2-1; d_gene: .; v_gene: TRBV28; abundance: few; CDR3nt: TGTGCCAGCACCATTGGGATTTACAATGAGCAGTTCTTC; CDR3aa: CASTIGIYNEQFF
j_gene: TRBJ2-1; d_gene: TRBD1; v_gene: TRBV9; abundance: few; CDR3nt: TGTGCCAGCAGTGACGGGACAGCTTCCTACAATGAGCAGTTCTTC; CDR3aa: CASSDGTASYNEQFF
j_gene: TRBJ1-4; d_gene: .; v_gene: TRBV5-1; abundance: few; CDR3nt: TGCGCCAGCAGCTTAGGGATGACTAATGAAAAACTGTTTTTT; CDR3aa: CASSLGMTNEKLFF
j_gene: TRBJ1-6; d_gene: .; v_gene: TRBV7-9; abundance: .; CDR3nt: TGTGCCAGCAGCTTACAGGGACAAAATAATTCACCCCTCCACTTT; CDR3aa: CASSLQGQNNSPLHF
j_gene: TRBJ2-3; d_gene: TRBD2; v_gene: TRBV5-1; abundance: few; CDR3nt: TGCGCCAGCAGCCCTAAACTAGCGGGAGGACGGGGCACAGATACGCAGTATTTT; CDR3aa: CASSPKLAGGRGTDTQYF
j_gene: TRBJ2-3; d_gene: TRBD1; v_gene: TRBV5-5; abundance: .; CDR3nt: TGTGCCAGCACTACCCGGGACAGCTCTTCTAATACGCAGTATTTT; CDR3aa: CASTTRDSSSNTQYF
j_gene: TRBJ2-7; d_gene: TRBD2; v_gene: TRBV5-1; abundance: few; CDR3nt: TGCGCCAGCAGCTACACCGGGACTAGCGGGACCGAGCAGTACTTC; CDR3aa: CASSYTGTSGTEQYF
j_gene: TRBJ2-2; d_gene: .; v_gene: TRBV7-6; abundance: once; CDR3nt: TGTGCCAGCAGCTTAGCGGACAGCCAAACCGGGGAGCTGTTTTTT; CDR3aa: CASSLADSQTGELFF
j_gene: TRBJ2-7; d_gene: .; v_gene: TRBV20-1; abundance: .; CDR3nt: TGCAGTGCTAGAGATTTCAGCGAGGAGCAGTACTTC; CDR3aa: CSARDFSEEQYF
j_gene: TRBJ2-3; d_gene: TRBD2; v_gene: TRBV7-8; abundance: .; CDR3nt: TGTGCCAGCAGCTACGGGAGGTCCACAGATACGCAGTATTTT; CDR3aa: CASSYGRSTDTQYF
j_gene: TRBJ2-7; d_gene: .; v_gene: TRBV5-1; abundance: few; CDR3nt: TGCGCCAGCAGCCCGCCCCAGGGTGGAGGCCTTTCCTACGAGCAGTACTTC; CDR3aa: CASSPPQGGGLSYEQYF
j_gene: TRBJ1-1; d_gene: .; v_gene: TRBV6-5; abundance: few; CDR3nt: TGTGCCAGCAGTTACCGTGTTAACAGGGACATCTCGGGGAACACTGAAGCTTTCTTT; CDR3aa: CASSYRVNRDISGNTEAFF
j_gene: TRBJ2-3; d_gene: TRBD2; v_gene: TRBV10-3; abundance: .; CDR3nt: TGTGCCATCAGTGAGTCGAGCGGGGGGAACCCAGATACGCAGTATTTT; CDR3aa: CAISESSGGNPDTQYF
j_gene: TRBJ2-7; d_gene: TRBD2; v_gene: TRBV12-3/TRBV12-4; abundance: .; CDR3nt: TGTGCCAGCAGTCCCCGGGTGCGGGAGGGCCCGAACTACGAGCAGTACTTC; CDR3aa: CASSPRVREGPNYEQYF
j_gene: TRBJ1-5; d_gene: .; v_gene: TRBV7-2; abundance: .; CDR3nt: TGTGCCAGCAGCGTGGGGGCAGGGTTTTATAGCAATCAGCCCCAGCATTTT; CDR3aa: CASSVGAGFYSNQPQHF
j_gene: TRBJ1-5; d_gene: .; v_gene: TRBV3-1; abundance: few; CDR3nt: TGTGCCAGCAGCCAGGGGTCGGTTAGCAATCAGCCCCAGCATTTT; CDR3aa: CASSQGSVSNQPQHF
j_gene: TRBJ2-1; d_gene: .; v_gene: TRBV7-9; abundance: .; CDR3nt: TGTGCCAGCAGCTTAGTTGGGGACTCAAGCTCCTACAATGAGCAGTTCTTC; CDR3aa: CASSLVGDSSSYNEQFF
j_gene: TRBJ1-5; d_gene: TRBD1; v_gene: TRBV19; abundance: few; CDR3nt: TGTGCCAGCCGGTCAAGGGGACAGGGTAAACAGCCCCAGCATTTT; CDR3aa: CASRSRGQGKQPQHF
j_gene: TRBJ1-2; d_gene: TRBD1; v_gene: TRBV2; abundance: many; CDR3nt: TGTGCCAGCAGGCCCGGACAGGGGGTCTCCTATGGCTACACCTTC; CDR3aa: CASRPGQGVSYGYTF
j_gene: TRBJ1-3; d_gene: .; v_gene: TRBV10-1; abundance: .; CDR3nt: TGCGCCAGCAGTGAGTCGGGACAAGCAAACTCTGGAAACACCATATATTTT; CDR3aa: CASSESGQANSGNTIYF
j_gene: TRBJ2-7; d_gene: TRBD1; v_gene: TRBV5-1; abundance: many; CDR3nt: TGCGCCAGCACCGGGACAGGGGCCTACGAGCAGTACTTC; CDR3aa: CASTGTGAYEQYF
j_gene: TRBJ2-3; d_gene: TRBD2; v_gene: TRBV7-2; abundance: .; CDR3nt: TGTGCCAGCAACCTAGCGGGAGGGCCAGATACGCAGTATTTT; CDR3aa: CASNLAGGPDTQYF
j_gene: TRBJ2-2; d_gene: TRBD2; v_gene: TRBV12-3/TRBV12-4; abundance: few; CDR3nt: TGTGCCAGCAGGTCCGGGACTAGCGGTAGCGCGAACACCGGGGAGCTGTTTTTT; CDR3aa: CASRSGTSGSANTGELFF
j_gene: TRBJ1-1; d_gene: .; v_gene: TRBV5-1; abundance: many; CDR3nt: TGCGCCAGCAGCTTGAACGAGGGTGAAGCTTTCTTT; CDR3aa: CASSLNEGEAFF
j_gene: TRBJ2-5; d_gene: TRBD2; v_gene: TRBV20-1; abundance: many; CDR3nt: TGCAGTGCTAGACCCTGGCCAGCGGGAGTAGGGCAAGAGACCCAGTACTTC; CDR3aa: CSARPWPAGVGQETQYF
j_gene: TRBJ1-1; d_gene: .; v_gene: TRBV5-5; abundance: few; CDR3nt: TGTGCCAGCAGCGCCCGGACAGCGAACACTGAAGCTTTCTTT; CDR3aa: CASSARTANTEAFF
j_gene: TRBJ2-2; d_gene: TRBD1; v_gene: TRBV5-1; abundance: .; CDR3nt: TGCGCCAGCAGCCTCCGGACAGGGGGCCAAGGGGAGCTGTTTTTT; CDR3aa: CASSLRTGGQGELFF
j_gene: TRBJ2-2; d_gene: TRBD2; v_gene: TRBV18; abundance: .; CDR3nt: TGTGCCAGCTCACCACCGGGACTAGCGGCCGCTACGAACACCGGGGAGCTGTTTTTT; CDR3aa: CASSPPGLAAATNTGELFF
j_gene: TRBJ2-1; d_gene: .; v_gene: TRBV27; abundance: .; CDR3nt: TGTGCCAGCATACGCCTGGGGAGCTCCTACAATGAGCAGTTCTTC; CDR3aa: CASIRLGSSYNEQFF
j_gene: TRBJ1-2; d_gene: .; v_gene: TRBV18; abundance: .; CDR3nt: TGTGCCAGCTCACCACCTCAGGGTAACTATGGCTACACCTTC; CDR3aa: CASSPPQGNYGYTF
j_gene: TRBJ1-6; d_gene: .; v_gene: TRBV3-1; abundance: few; CDR3nt: TGTGCCAGCAGCCAAAGCGACACCTATAATTCACCCCTCCACTTT; CDR3aa: CASSQSDTYNSPLHF
j_gene: TRBJ2-3; d_gene: .; v_gene: TRBV7-2; abundance: .; CDR3nt: TGTGCCAGCAGCTCCTCCCGCGGAGATACGCAGTATTTT; CDR3aa: CASSSSRGDTQYF
j_gene: TRBJ1-2; d_gene: .; v_gene: TRBV20-1; abundance: few; CDR3nt: TGCAGTGCTAGAGCACAGGGTATCAACTATGGCTACACCTTC; CDR3aa: CSARAQGINYGYTF
j_gene: TRBJ2-5; d_gene: .; v_gene: TRBV11-2; abundance: few; CDR3nt: TGTGCCAGCAGCTTTAGCCGGGATGTGACCCAGTACTTC; CDR3aa: CASSFSRDVTQYF
j_gene: TRBJ1-4; d_gene: .; v_gene: TRBV7-9; abundance: .; CDR3nt: TGTGCCAGCAGCCCCCCCGTCGGGACTAATGAAAAACTGTTTTTT; CDR3aa: CASSPPVGTNEKLFF
j_gene: TRBJ2-7; d_gene: .; v_gene: TRBV27; abundance: .; CDR3nt: TGTGCCAGCAGGCGTGGGGCCCATCTCGAGCAGTACTTC; CDR3aa: CASRRGAHLEQYF
j_gene: TRBJ2-1; d_gene: TRBD2; v_gene: TRBV7-3; abundance: few; CDR3nt: TGTGCCAGCAGCTTCGGGACTAACAATGAGCAGTTCTTC; CDR3aa: CASSFGTNNEQFF
j_gene: TRBJ2-5; d_gene: .; v_gene: TRBV5-1; abundance: .; CDR3nt: TGCGCCAGCACCCTTGATGGTGGTAAGGAGACCCAGTACTTC; CDR3aa: CASTLDGGKETQYF
j_gene: TRBJ2-5; d_gene: TRBD1; v_gene: TRBV6-1; abundance: .; CDR3nt: TGTGCCAGCAGCGAGAGGGACAGGGCACGGGGGACCCAGTACTTC; CDR3aa: CASSERDRARGTQYF
j_gene: TRBJ2-3; d_gene: .; v_gene: TRBV24-1; abundance: .; CDR3nt: TGTGCCACCAGTGACCCGGACCGGGCGGGGACGCAGTATTTT; CDR3aa: CATSDPDRAGTQYF
j_gene: TRBJ2-1; d_gene: TRBD1; v_gene: TRBV12-3/TRBV12-4; abundance: .; CDR3nt: TGTGCCAGCAGTTTCACCCGATCCGGGACAGAGTTCTTC; CDR3aa: CASSFTRSGTEFF
j_gene: TRBJ2-2; d_gene: .; v_gene: TRBV6-2/TRBV6-3; abundance: .; CDR3nt: TGTGCCAGCCGTTCCCGGGGCACCGGGGAGCTGTTTTTT; CDR3aa: CASRSRGTGELFF
j_gene: TRBJ2-6; d_gene: .; v_gene: TRBV30; abundance: few; CDR3nt: TGTGCCTGGAAGAGCTCTGGGGCCAACGTCCTGACTTTC; CDR3aa: CAWKSSGANVLTF
j_gene: TRBJ2-5; d_gene: TRBD2; v_gene: TRBV11-2; abundance: few; CDR3nt: TGTGCCAGCAGCTTACCTAGCGGGGGGGCAAAGACCCAGTACTTC; CDR3aa: CASSLPSGGAKTQYF